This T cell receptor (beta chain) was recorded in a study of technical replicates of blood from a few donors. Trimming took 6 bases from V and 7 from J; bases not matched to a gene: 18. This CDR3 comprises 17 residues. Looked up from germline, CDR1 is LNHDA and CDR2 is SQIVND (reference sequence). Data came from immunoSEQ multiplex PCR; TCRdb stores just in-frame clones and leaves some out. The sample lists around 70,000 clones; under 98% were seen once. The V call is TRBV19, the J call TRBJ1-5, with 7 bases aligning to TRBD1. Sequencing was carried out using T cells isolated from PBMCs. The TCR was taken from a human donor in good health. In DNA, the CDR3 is TGTGCCAGTAGCCCTGTGGGCTACGAGGGGGCTTGGCAGCCCCAGCATTTT. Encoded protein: CASSPVGYEGAWQPQHF.